This T cell receptor (beta chain) was identified in a study of blood T cell repertoires in COVID-19. Study context: From T cells, B-cell-depleted T cells, or PBMCs came the material, which was cDNA or gDNA.

This clone was seen just once. Original handling: Amplification with reference gene primers provided the estimates of nucleated cell counts. Data came from immunoSEQ multiplex PCR; TCRdb stores just in-frame clones and leaves some out. V, J and clone size derive from that table, while D and trimming were established from the DNA sequence. The sample lists 380,000 or so clones, about 88% seen once, with under 8.5% in the top ten. CDR3 length: 17 residues. V dropped 1 base and J dropped 0 bases, with 16 bases sitting between them. Germline CDR1 and CDR2: LGHNA and YSLEER. The clonotype was recovered from a woman aged 55-70 years with COVID-19, enrolled during active disease. The V and J genes are TRBV4-3 and TRBJ2-7; possibly TRBD2 for D (7 bases). The source material was peripheral blood. Here the CDR3 DNA reads TGCGCCAGCAGCCAAGGAGGGTGGGGGGGCAGCTCCTACGAGCAGTACTTC. Its protein product is CASSQGGWGGSSYEQYF.